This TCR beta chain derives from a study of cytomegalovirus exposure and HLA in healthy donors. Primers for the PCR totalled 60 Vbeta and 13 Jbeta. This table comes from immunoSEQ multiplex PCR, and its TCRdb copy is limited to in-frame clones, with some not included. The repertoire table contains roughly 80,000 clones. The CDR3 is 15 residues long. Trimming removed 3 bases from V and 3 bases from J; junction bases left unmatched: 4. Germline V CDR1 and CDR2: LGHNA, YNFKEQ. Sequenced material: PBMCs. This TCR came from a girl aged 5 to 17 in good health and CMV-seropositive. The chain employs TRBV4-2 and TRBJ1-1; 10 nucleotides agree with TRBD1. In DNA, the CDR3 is TGTGCCAGCAGCCACCACGGACAGGGGGACACTGAAGCTTTCTTT. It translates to CASSHHGQGDTEAFF.